A selection of T cell receptor beta chains follows, all from one sample in a study of PD-1 blockade in classical Hodgkin lymphoma. This table comes from immunoSEQ multiplex PCR, and its TCRdb copy is limited to in-frame clones, with some not included. The sample contains 30,000 or so clones, approximately 90% of which appear only once. The sample comprised peripheral blood mononuclear cells (PBMCs). The source is a human donor with classical Hodgkin lymphoma. CDR3s include the opening cysteine and the closing phenylalanine or tryptophan. The order of the fields is D gene, CDR3 length, clone size, J gene, V gene, CDR3 DNA, CDR3 protein. The D gene is left open where the match is weak. Not all rows give a size; the values are once, few, many and, for expanded clones, a class.

.	15	.	TRBJ1-1	TRBV5-1	TGCGCCAGCAGCTTGTCGGGAGCCCCGAACACTGAAGCTTTCTTT	CASSLSGAPNTEAFF
.	15	once	TRBJ1-4	TRBV5-8	TGTGCCAGCAGCTTGGAGGGATCTTACTCTGAAAAACTGTTTTTT	CASSLEGSYSEKLFF
.	14	.	TRBJ2-7	TRBV18	TGTGCCAGCTCACCACCGGCCCGTTCCTACGAGCAGTACTTC	CASSPPARSYEQYF
.	17	.	TRBJ2-6	TRBV21-1	TGTGCCAGCAGCAAATACGGCCACCACTCTGGGGCCAACGTCCTGACTTTC	CASSKYGHHSGANVLTF
.	15	.	TRBJ2-1	TRBV9	TGTGCCAGCAGCCGCCTTCAGGGCTCCTACAATGAGCAGTTCTTC	CASSRLQGSYNEQFF
.	14	.	TRBJ2-3	TRBV7-3	TGTGCCAGCAGCTTAATGGGCAGCACAGATACGCAGTATTTT	CASSLMGSTDTQYF
.	12	.	TRBJ1-5	TRBV10-1	TGCGCCAGCAGTGAGTCTTATCAGCCCCAGCATTTT	CASSESYQPQHF
.	14	.	TRBJ1-3	TRBV5-6	TGTGCCAGCAGCGCAGGGTGGGCTGGAAACACCATATATTTT	CASSAGWAGNTIYF
TRBD1	14	few	TRBJ1-5	TRBV2	TGTGCCAGCAGTGTGGGACAGGGAAATCAGCCCCAGCATTTT	CASSVGQGNQPQHF
TRBD1	12	few	TRBJ1-1	TRBV29-1	TGCAGCGTCACAGGGGGAAACACTGAAGCTTTCTTT	CSVTGGNTEAFF
TRBD2	15	.	TRBJ2-3	TRBV6-6	TGTGCCAGCAGTTATCAGCGGGAGGGCGCAGATACGCAGTATTTT	CASSYQREGADTQYF
.	11	.	TRBJ2-7	TRBV20-1	TGCAGTGAAAAGGGGCAGGAGGAGCAGTACTTC	CSEKGQEEQYF
.	10	.	TRBJ2-5	TRBV7-9	TGTGCCAGCATGGGGGAGACCCAGTACTTC	CASMGETQYF
TRBD1	17	.	TRBJ1-5	TRBV7-2	TGTGCCAGCAGCTTAGGATCTACAGGGGGCCTAGGTCAGCCCCAGCATTTT	CASSLGSTGGLGQPQHF
TRBD1	15	.	TRBJ2-5	TRBV28	TGTGCCAGCAGCGCAGGGGGCGCAGTTGGAGAGACCCAGTACTTC	CASSAGGAVGETQYF
.	14	.	TRBJ2-1	TRBV11-3	TGTGCCAGCAGCTTCGGTCCCTCCTACAATGAGCAGTTCTTC	CASSFGPSYNEQFF
TRBD2	13	.	TRBJ2-7	TRBV6-1	TGTGCCATCCCTAGCGGGAGTATTAACGAGCAGTACTTC	CAIPSGSINEQYF
TRBD1	13	.	TRBJ1-1	TRBV6-5	TGTGCCAGCAGCCTTTACAGGGGCACTGAAGCTTTCTTT	CASSLYRGTEAFF
.	13	few	TRBJ2-7	TRBV5-4	TGTGCCAGCAGCTTAGGGGGGGCGGGTGAGCAGTACTTC	CASSLGGAGEQYF
.	15	.	TRBJ1-4	TRBV5-1	TGCGCCAGCAGCTCGGGGTCCTCAAATCGTGGAAAACTGTTTTTT	CASSSGSSNRGKLFF
TRBD2	15	.	TRBJ2-7	TRBV4-1	TGCGCCAGCAGCCAAGAGTCTAGCGGGCCTCTCGAGCAGTACTTC	CASSQESSGPLEQYF
TRBD1	16	.	TRBJ2-1	TRBV18	TGTGCCAGCTCACCACCTCAAGGGGGCCAGTACAATGAGCAGTTCTTC	CASSPPQGGQYNEQFF
TRBD2	13	.	TRBJ2-3	TRBV28	TGTGCCACCCACGGTAGCGGGAGGAATACGCAGTATTTT	CATHGSGRNTQYF
.	13	.	TRBJ1-2	TRBV19	TGTGCCAGTGAAGGGCCTTTCAACTATGGCTACACCTTC	CASEGPFNYGYTF
.	16	.	TRBJ2-7	TRBV18	TGTGCCAGCTCACCACTTACCTCTAGCGCTACTTACGAGCAGTACTTC	CASSPLTSSATYEQYF
TRBD1	17	.	TRBJ2-1	TRBV25-1	TGTGCCAGCAGCCTCTACCCTAGGACAGGTCCCTACAATGAGCAGTTCTTC	CASSLYPRTGPYNEQFF
TRBD1	15	.	TRBJ2-6	TRBV10-3	TGTGCCATCAGTCAGGGGGCTCCTGGGGCCAACGTCCTGACTTTC	CAISQGAPGANVLTF
.	15	.	TRBJ2-7	TRBV5-1	TGCGCCAGCAGCCGGGTCCAAGGGGTTGGCTACGAGCAGTACTTC	CASSRVQGVGYEQYF
.	15	.	TRBJ1-3	TRBV19	TGTGCCAGTAGTACCACAGGCTCCTCTGGAAACACCATATATTTT	CASSTTGSSGNTIYF
TRBD2	16	.	TRBJ2-2	TRBV7-2	TGTGCCAGCAGCTTAGAGGGAGCGGGAGTAGCGCGGGAGCTGTTTTTT	CASSLEGAGVARELFF
.	16	once	TRBJ2-1	TRBV19	TGTGCCAGTAGTATAGTAGGAGCGGAATCCTACAATGAGCAGTTCTTC	CASSIVGAESYNEQFF
TRBD2	15	.	TRBJ2-5	TRBV7-2	TGTGCCAGCAGCATTCCGACTAGCGGGAGAGAGACCCAGTACTTC	CASSIPTSGRETQYF
.	16	.	TRBJ1-1	TRBV7-2	TGTGCCAGCAGCTTGGGCAGGGGAACCATGAACACTGAAGCTTTCTTT	CASSLGRGTMNTEAFF
.	13	.	TRBJ1-3	TRBV30	TGTGCCTGGGGGCAGAGCTCTGGAAACACCATATATTTT	CAWGQSSGNTIYF
.	13	.	TRBJ1-2	TRBV6-5	TGTGCCAGCAGGAGGGACTCCTCATATGGCTACACCTTC	CASRRDSSYGYTF
.	12	.	TRBJ2-5	TRBV11-3	TGTGCCGGCAGTATCGGCGAAGAGACCCAGTACTTC	CAGSIGEETQYF
TRBD2	20	.	TRBJ2-3	TRBV10-3	TGTGCCATCAGTGAGTCAGGGACTAGCGGGAGTCGGAGCTGGACAGATACGCAGTATTTT	CAISESGTSGSRSWTDTQYF
TRBD1	14	.	TRBJ2-7	TRBV7-2	TGTGCCAGCAGCGAGGGGGCAGGCCGCTACGAGCAGTACTTC	CASSEGAGRYEQYF
.	16	.	TRBJ2-2	TRBV7-3	TGTGCCAGCAGCCGTACCGGGACTTCGGGCACCGGGGAGCTGTTTTTT	CASSRTGTSGTGELFF
.	16	.	TRBJ2-3	TRBV7-9	TGTGCCAGCAGCCAATTGCCTAGGATGAGCACAGATACGCAGTATTTT	CASSQLPRMSTDTQYF